A single sample gave rise to the 25 T cell receptor beta chains below, sequenced in a study of blood T cell repertoires in COVID-19. Generated by immunoSEQ multiplex PCR, the TCRdb table keeps only in-frame clones and is missing some. The data hold 140,000 to 150,000 clones, with about nine tenths observed a single time. Sequencing was performed on peripheral blood. These receptors originate from a human donor in a cohort sampled during active COVID-19.

The chain links TRBV2 to TRBJ2-3; 11 nucleotides align to TRBD2. CDR3 length: 15 amino acids. V dropped 4 bases and J dropped 4; count of bases not matched to a gene: 4. Germline V lookup: CDR1 SNHLY, CDR2 FYNNEI. CDR3 nucleotide sequence: TGTGCCAGCAGTGGGGTAGCGGGGGGGCCAGATACGCAGTATTTT. Its protein is CASSGVAGGPDTQYF.

CDR3: CASSYRSTGELFF. The CDR3 DNA reads TGTGCCAGCAGTTACCGTTCCACCGGGGAGCTGTTTTTT. This chain uses TRBV6-5 with TRBJ2-2, with D hard to call. This CDR3 spans 13 amino acids. CDR1 is MNHEY, CDR2 SVGAGI, per germline. With 2 bases removed from V and 4 bases from J, the gap between germline ends came to 5 bases.

The chain is built from TRBV27 and TRBJ2-7; the match to TRBD1 covers 7 bases. Per germline, CDR1 MNHEY and CDR2 SMNVEV (reference sequence). The CDR3 has 14 amino acids. Trimming removed 3 bases from V and 4 bases from J; junction bases left unmatched: 6. The CDR3 region is CASSFTGEAYEQYF. The CDR3 DNA sequence: TGTGCCAGCAGTTTTACAGGGGAAGCGTACGAGCAGTACTTC.

V is TRBV5-1 and J is TRBJ1-2, with 7 bases identical to TRBD1. The CDR3 extends over 14 amino acids. The germline CDR1 and CDR2 sequences are SGHRS and YFSETQ. V trimming: 4 bases; J trimming: 4 bases; junction bases outside the gene matches: 7. The CDR3 loop reads CASSPRTGPYGYTF. The DNA of the CDR3 is TGCGCCAGCAGCCCCCGGACAGGCCCCTATGGCTACACCTTC.

This chain uses TRBV7-8 with TRBJ1-3; a weak D match, TRBD1 (5 bases). The CDR3 extends over 17 amino acids. The V gene's germline CDR1 is SGHVS and CDR2 FQNEAQ. V lost 1 base to trimming and J lost 0 bases, with 13 bases between them. The CDR3, as DNA: TGTGCCAGCAGCTTAGTAGGGTACAGGAGCTCTGGAAACACCATATATTTT. The encoded protein is CASSLVGYRSSGNTIYF.

The chain's CDR3 is CASSLASGGTQPQHF. CDR3 nucleotides: TGTGCCAGCAGCTTAGCGTCGGGGGGCACTCAGCCCCAGCATTTT. The chain uses TRBV7-2 and TRBJ1-5, with D possibly matching TRBD1 (6 bases). The CDR3 is 15 residues long. Germline V gene lookup returns CDR1 SGHTA and CDR2 FQGNSA. Trimming pared 0 bases from V and 6 bases from J, leaving 12 bases between.

The chain uses TRBV6-6 and TRBJ2-5, with 11 bases aligning to TRBD2. The germline gives CDR1 MNHNY, CDR2 SVGAGI (reference sequence). This CDR3 contains 15 residues. V gave up 5 bases and J gave up 4 bases; unmatched junction bases: 6. The CDR3 spells CASSKTSGVAETQYF. In DNA, the CDR3 is TGTGCCAGCAGTAAGACTAGCGGGGTGGCAGAGACCCAGTACTTC.

This clone was seen just once. CDR3 in DNA: TGTGCCAGCAGCCCAGGACTAGCGGGGGAATCGGAGACCCAGTACTTC. Protein sequence: CASSPGLAGESETQYF. V and J are TRBV7-7 and TRBJ2-5; 13 bases are a match to TRBD2. CDR1 is SSHAT and CDR2 is FNYEAQ in the germline V gene (reference sequence). The CDR3 runs 16 residues. The V segment lost 5 bases and the J segment 5 bases; nucleotides outside the gene matches: 8.

The gene calls are TRBV30 and TRBJ1-1, with D uncertain. The ends were cut back, 5 bases at V and 1 base at J, with 14 bases in the middle. The germline V gene has CDR1 GTSNPN and CDR2 SVGIG (reference sequence). CDR3 length equals 14 residues. The CDR3 DNA is TGTGCCTGGGCTCTGAGCGGGTGGAACACTGAAGCTTTCTTT. Residues: CAWALSGWNTEAFF.

The chain uses TRBV19 and TRBJ2-7, with D possibly being TRBD1 (7 bases). V shed 2 bases and J shed 3 bases, with 11 bases lying between them. The germline CDR1 and CDR2 sequences are LNHDA and SQIVND (reference sequence). The CDR3 has 14 residues. As DNA, the CDR3 is TGTGCCAGTAGTATAAGCAGGGGGGTCTACGAGCAGTACTTC. This sequence encodes CASSISRGVYEQYF.

V and J are TRBV5-1 and TRBJ2-3; 8 positions match TRBD1. J was trimmed by 2 bases and V by 1 base; bases with no gene match: 9. The CDR3 length is 17 residues. Germline V gene lookup returns CDR1 SGHRS and CDR2 YFSETQ. CDR3 region: CASSLPRTGMYTDTQYF. As DNA, the CDR3 is TGCGCCAGCAGCTTGCCTCGGACAGGGATGTACACAGATACGCAGTATTTT.

The gene calls are TRBV10-3 and TRBJ2-3; 7 nucleotides align to TRBD1. V was clipped by 5 bases and J by 5 bases; unmatched bases: 13. This CDR3 has 16 amino acids. The germline V gene encodes CDR1 ENHRY and CDR2 SYGVKD. This CDR3 is CAISPTVGTAVDTQYF. The CDR3 nucleotides read TGTGCCATCAGTCCAACCGTAGGGACAGCTGTAGATACGCAGTATTTT.

V and J are TRBV18 and TRBJ2-1; 8 bases are shared with TRBD2. The V segment lost 2 bases and the J segment 6 bases; nucleotides outside the gene matches: 6. This CDR3 comprises 15 residues. The germline CDR1 and CDR2 sequences are KGHSH and LQKENI. The CDR3 DNA reads TGTGCCAGCTCACCAGCAGGACTAGCAGTCAATGAGCAGTTCTTC. This sequence encodes CASSPAGLAVNEQFF.

V and J are TRBV18 and TRBJ2-5; D may be TRBD1 (6 bases). Germline loops: CDR1 KGHSH, CDR2 LQKENI. This CDR3 is built from 16 residues. Deletions cut 6 bases from V and 0 bases from J, with 17 bases between. The CDR3 sequence is CASSQTGPPYQETQYF. CDR3 in DNA: TGTGCCAGCTCTCAGACAGGCCCCCCGTACCAAGAGACCCAGTACTTC.

This clone is a singleton in its sample. V usage is TRBV27 and J usage is TRBJ2-1; TRBD1 matches 7 bases. V shed 2 bases and J 1 base; nucleotides not matched to a gene: 2. The CDR3 has 15 amino acids. Germline CDR1 reads MNHEY; CDR2 reads SMNVEV (reference sequence). The CDR3 is CASSLDRVSYNEQFF. DNA for the CDR3: TGTGCCAGCAGTTTAGACAGGGTATCCTACAATGAGCAGTTCTTC.

The V gene is TRBV3-1 (or the pseudogene TRBV3-2), the J gene TRBJ1-6; weak D call: TRBD1 (6 bases). Trimming took off 3 bases at V and 9 bases at J, with 27 bases between the two ends. Germline V gives CDR1 LGHDT, CDR2 YNNKEL (reference sequence). This CDR3 region has 19 residues. CDR3 sequence: CASSQALSYGGAYGSPLHF. CDR3 in DNA: TGTGCCAGCAGCCAGGCCCTGTCCTACGGGGGGGCGTATGGTTCACCCCTCCACTTT.

The chain uses TRBV11-2 and TRBJ2-1; tentatively, D is TRBD2 (7 bases). This CDR3 region has 15 residues. V gave up 6 bases and J gave up 7 bases, with 19 bases separating them. Germline V gene lookup returns CDR1 SGHAT and CDR2 FQNNGV. The CDR3 loop is CASRPLAGAGNEQFF. CDR3 sequence (DNA): TGTGCCAGCAGGCCACTGGCGGGGGCTGGGAATGAGCAGTTCTTC.

A few counts support this clone. J is TRBJ1-6 and V is TRBV3-1 (or the pseudogene TRBV3-2); D remains unclear. The CDR3 has 17 residues. CDR1 is LGHDT and CDR2 is YNNKEL in the germline V gene (reference sequence). Trimming pared 0 bases from V and 10 bases from J, leaving 19 bases between. In DNA form, the CDR3 reads TGTGCCAGCAGCCAAGAATCTGTAACGGGTGTTAGATCACCCCTCCACTTT. Amino acids: CASSQESVTGVRSPLHF.

The rearrangement joins TRBV9 to TRBJ2-3, with 10 bases that match TRBD2. This CDR3 is 14 amino acids long. Germline assignment: CDR1 SGDLS and CDR2 YYNGEE. The J segment lost 0 bases and the V segment lost 7 bases, leaving 2 bases of the junction unmatched. In DNA, the CDR3 is TGTGCCAGCGGACTAGCGGCGAGCACAGATACGCAGTATTTT. Translation: CASGLAASTDTQYF.

This chain connects TRBV5-1 to TRBJ2-7; 8 nucleotides line up with TRBD1. With V trimmed by 2 bases and J by 7 bases, 11 bases remained unmatched. The germline gives CDR1 SGHRS, CDR2 YFSETQ. This CDR3 is built from 15 residues. This CDR3 reads CASSFILTGAGEQYF. CDR3 DNA: TGCGCCAGCAGCTTTATTTTGACAGGGGCCGGGGAGCAGTACTTC.

The rearrangement joins TRBV9 to TRBJ2-2; 11 nucleotides line up with TRBD2. The CDR3 length is 16 residues. With 0 bases clipped from V and 2 bases from J, the junction kept 0 bases outside the gene matches. Germline lookup yields CDR1 SGDLS and CDR2 YYNGEE. CDR3 in amino acids: CASSVGLAGNTGELFF. The DNA of the CDR3 is TGTGCCAGCAGCGTAGGACTAGCGGGAAACACCGGGGAGCTGTTTTTT.

The chain recombines TRBV11-2 with TRBJ2-5; 11 nucleotides agree with TRBD2. CDR3 length: 15 residues. V lost 8 bases and J lost 1; bases outside the gene matches: 6. Germline CDR1 SGHAT, CDR2 FQNNGV. The CDR3 DNA is TGTGCCAGCCGGCCACTAGCGGGGGTCCAAGAGACCCAGTACTTC. Translated, it gives CASRPLAGVQETQYF.

The chain has TRBV9 and TRBJ1-2, with 9 bases identical to TRBD1. The CDR3 spans 15 residues. With V trimmed by 0 bases and J by 5 bases, 5 bases remained unmatched. Germline loops: CDR1 SGDLS, CDR2 YYNGEE. The CDR3 sequence is CASSVGTGVRYGYTF. For the CDR3, the DNA is TGTGCCAGCAGCGTAGGGACAGGGGTGAGATATGGCTACACCTTC.

This clone is a singleton in its sample. V usage is TRBV30 and J usage is TRBJ2-2; D may be TRBD2 (5 bases). Germline lookup yields CDR1 GTSNPN and CDR2 SVGIG (reference sequence). The CDR3 sequence is 15 residues long. The V and J ends lost 4 bases and 7 bases respectively, with 19 bases between them. CDR3 nucleotides: TGTGCCTGGAAGGCGCCAGAGAGGGAAGGCGGGGAGCTGTTTTTT. This gives the protein CAWKAPEREGGELFF.

This clone was observed a few times. The chain's CDR3 is CASSPRASGDTQYF. In DNA, the CDR3 is TGTGCCAGCAGTCCCCGCGCTAGCGGCGATACGCAGTATTTT. The chain carries TRBV27 and TRBJ2-3; 7 nucleotides match TRBD2. The CDR3 spans 14 residues. With 5 bases clipped from V and 6 bases from J, the junction kept 8 bases outside the gene matches. Germline V gene lookup returns CDR1 MNHEY and CDR2 SMNVEV (reference sequence).